Following are 11 T cell receptor beta chains from one sample sequenced in a study of blood T cell repertoires in COVID-19. TCRdb keeps only in-frame clones here, not all; method: immunoSEQ multiplex PCR. Of about 240,000 clones in the sample, approximately 84% were seen once. Sequencing was carried out using PBMCs or T cells enriched from blood (not recorded which). These receptors were obtained from a woman between 40 and 55 years old with acute COVID-19.

The chain has TRBV7-8 and TRBJ1-5; weak D call: TRBD1 (6 bases). Germline CDR1 reads SGHVS; CDR2 reads FQNEAQ. The CDR3 runs to 16 residues. V dropped 3 bases and J dropped 2 bases, with 14 bases sitting between them. The CDR3 spells CASSLGQGSGNQPQHF. In nucleotides, the CDR3 is TGTGCCAGCAGCTTGGGTCAGGGGAGCGGCAATCAGCCCCAGCATTTT.

V and J are TRBV11-2 and TRBJ2-5; TRBD2 agrees at 9 bases. V was pared by 3 bases and J by 4 bases, with 12 bases of the junction left unmatched. Germline CDR1 is SGHAT and CDR2 is FQNNGV. The CDR3 contains 17 residues. The CDR3 DNA reads TGTGCCAGCAGCTTGGGCCTCGGGGCGGGAGGGGGAGAGACCCAGTACTTC. It specifies CASSLGLGAGGGETQYF.

V usage is TRBV6-5 and J usage is TRBJ1-1; D gene uncertain. Germline V lookup: CDR1 MNHEY, CDR2 SVGAGI. The CDR3 runs 13 residues. V lost 7 bases and J 1 base, leaving 10 bases between the germline ends. The CDR3 bases are TGTGCCAGCACCAGAACACCGAACACTGAAGCTTTCTTT. Translated: CASTRTPNTEAFF.

J is TRBJ2-3 and V is TRBV7-9, with D maybe TRBD2 (6 bases). The V gene's germline CDR1 is SEHNR and CDR2 FQNEAQ (reference sequence). The CDR3 is made up of 13 amino acids. V was pared by 0 bases and J by 5 bases, with 6 bases between. CDR3 bases: TGTGCCAGCAGCTTAGCGGGGGGAGATACGCAGTATTTT. Its protein is CASSLAGGDTQYF.

The chain is built from TRBV29-1 and TRBJ2-1; TRBD2 is a possible D gene (5 bases). V lost 4 bases and J 5 bases, leaving 12 bases between the germline ends. CDR1 SQVTM and CDR2 ANQGSEA come from the germline V gene. The CDR3 sequence is 13 residues long. The CDR3 nucleotides read TGCAGCGTTGGGACTCTTCTTAACAATGAGCAGTTCTTC. Translation gives CSVGTLLNNEQFF.

The rearrangement links TRBV13 to TRBJ2-3, with TRBD2 identical over 12 bases. CDR3 size: 14 residues. With 5 bases clipped from V and 5 bases from J, the junction kept 2 bases outside the gene matches. Germline CDR1 PRHDT, CDR2 FYEKMQ (reference sequence). The CDR3 protein is CASSGGLAGDTQYF. The CDR3 DNA follows: TGTGCCAGCAGCGGGGGACTAGCGGGAGATACGCAGTATTTT.

This chain connects TRBV11-3 to TRBJ2-7; 11 positions match TRBD1. The ends lost 5 bases at V and 3 bases at J; junction bases unmatched: 6. Germline CDR1 reads SGHNT; CDR2 reads YENEEA. The CDR3 covers 15 residues. Here the CDR3 DNA reads TGTGCCAGCAGCGCCCGGGACAGGGGGGACTACGAGCAGTACTTC. Translation gives CASSARDRGDYEQYF.

J is TRBJ2-7 and V is TRBV3-1 (or the pseudogene TRBV3-2); 7 nucleotides line up with TRBD1. Per the germline V gene, CDR1 is LGHDT and CDR2 is YNNKEL (reference sequence). The CDR3 contains 15 residues. V shed 1 base and J 2 bases; nucleotides not matched to a gene: 5. The CDR3 DNA is TGTGCCAGCAGCCAAGGCCCCGGGACAGCCTACGAGCAGTACTTC. Residues: CASSQGPGTAYEQYF.

V is TRBV6-5 and J is TRBJ2-5; D is possibly TRBD1 (6 bases). Trimming pared 8 bases from V and 1 base from J, leaving 11 bases between. Germline CDR1 reads MNHEY; CDR2 reads SVGAGI. This CDR3 is 13 amino acids long. The CDR3 loop reads CASARTAQETQYF. The CDR3 DNA sequence: TGTGCCAGCGCCCGGACAGCCCAAGAGACCCAGTACTTC.

The chain has TRBV19 and TRBJ2-2; D may be TRBD1 (6 bases). CDR3 length equals 16 residues. Per germline, CDR1 LNHDA and CDR2 SQIVND (reference sequence). Between the trimmed V and J ends, which lost 6 bases and 5 bases, there was a span of 19 bases. The CDR3 region has the DNA TGTGCCAGTAGACCGGCGGACAGTAGTTGGACCGGGGAGCTGTTTTTT. This sequence encodes CASRPADSSWTGELFF.

The chain couples TRBV7-8 to TRBJ2-7, with a tentative D call TRBD1 (6 bases). The ends were cut back, 1 base at V and 6 bases at J, with 16 bases in the middle. The CDR3 contains 15 residues. Germline V gene sequence: CDR1 SGHVS, CDR2 FQNEAQ. In DNA form, the CDR3 reads TGTGCCAGCAGCTTAGTGAGGGGGAACCTCCCCGAGCAGTACTTC. Its translation is CASSLVRGNLPEQYF.